This T cell receptor (beta chain) was identified during a study of blood T cell repertoires in COVID-19. Generated by immunoSEQ multiplex PCR, the TCRdb table keeps only in-frame clones and is missing some. The sample has roughly 340,000 clones; about nine tenths are singletons. The CDR3 covers 16 residues. Per germline, CDR1 MDHEN and CDR2 SYDVKM. Unmatched junction bases numbered 7, after V lost 3 bases and J lost 1 base. The sequence derives from a woman in her seventies with COVID-19, enrolled during active disease. Sequencing was performed on peripheral blood. The chain recombines TRBV28 with TRBJ1-2; 8 bases fit TRBD1. CDR3 sequence reads: CASSFPRQGLNYGYTF. The DNA for the CDR3 is TGTGCCAGCAGTTTCCCCCGACAGGGGCTTAACTATGGCTACACCTTC.